This is a list of T cell receptor beta chains from one sample in a study of blood T cell repertoires in COVID-19. Method: immunoSEQ multiplex PCR; TCRdb's copy keeps in-frame clones and lacks some. This table has just under 350,000 clones, around 91% appearing once. Material: peripheral blood. The origin of the receptors is a woman aged 18-35 years who had recovered from COVID-19. The CDR3 runs from the conserved cysteine through the conserved F or W. D genes are given only for firm matches. Size is stated for part of the rows, as once, few or many counts, or as a class when the clone is expanded.

j_call clone_size d_call v_call cdr3_aa cdr3_nt
TRBJ2-1 once TRBD2 TRBV5-1 CASSITSGRALRDEQFF TGCGCCAGCAGCATAACTAGCGGGAGGGCCCTTCGCGATGAGCAGTTCTTC
TRBJ1-1 - TRBD1 TRBV10-2 CASRGWTGAEAFF TGCGCCAGCAGAGGATGGACAGGGGCTGAAGCTTTCTTT
TRBJ1-5 few TRBD1 TRBV7-9 CASSGQGDYQPQHF TGTGCCAGCAGCGGGCAGGGGGACTATCAGCCCCAGCATTTT
TRBJ1-1 once - TRBV6-5 CASSFGVMNTEAFF TGTGCCAGCAGTTTCGGAGTCATGAACACTGAAGCTTTCTTT
TRBJ2-1 - - TRBV6-5 CASSSIARSLNEQFF TGTGCCAGCAGTTCCATAGCCCGGTCGCTCAATGAGCAGTTCTTC
TRBJ1-5 - - TRBV5-6 CASSLRRGLNQPQHF TGTGCCAGCAGCTTGAGGCGGGGACTAAATCAGCCCCAGCATTTT
TRBJ2-3 - - TRBV7-2 CASSLFASATTDTQYF TGTGCCAGCAGCCTCTTTGCTAGCGCTACCACAGATACGCAGTATTTT
TRBJ2-2 - TRBD2 TRBV7-6 CASSLDLGAGGEVSGELFF TGTGCCAGCAGCTTAGATCTCGGCGCGGGAGGGGAGGTCTCCGGGGAGCTGTTTTTT
TRBJ2-3 - TRBD2 TRBV5-8 CASSHYGLAGTTDTQYF TGTGCCAGCAGCCACTACGGACTAGCGGGGACCACAGATACGCAGTATTTT
TRBJ2-3 once TRBD2 TRBV5-4 CASSLRQGLAGADTQYF TGTGCCAGCAGCTTGAGACAGGGACTAGCGGGAGCAGATACGCAGTATTTT
TRBJ2-5 - TRBD2 TRBV5-1 CASSSGTSGRKYQETQYF TGCGCCAGCAGCTCCGGGACTAGCGGGAGAAAATACCAAGAGACCCAGTACTTC
TRBJ2-3 - - TRBV7-9 CASSLAGRGRGTDTQYF TGTGCCAGCAGCTTAGCTGGTAGGGGTAGAGGCACAGATACGCAGTATTTT
TRBJ1-1 - TRBD1 TRBV7-8 CASSPKQGWNTEAFF TGTGCCAGCAGCCCAAAACAGGGGTGGAACACTGAAGCTTTCTTT
TRBJ2-3 - - TRBV7-9 CASSHDRAYTDTQYF TGTGCCAGCAGCCATGATCGAGCCTACACAGATACGCAGTATTTT
TRBJ2-1 - - TRBV7-9 CASSPPGVPYNEQFF TGTGCCAGCAGCCCGCCGGGGGTTCCCTACAATGAGCAGTTCTTC
TRBJ1-1 - - TRBV18 CASSPPTQNYMNTEAFF TGTGCCAGCTCACCACCTACGCAGAACTACATGAACACTGAAGCTTTCTTT
TRBJ2-3 - TRBD2 TRBV11-2 CASSLGGRATDTQYF TGTGCCAGCAGCTTAGGTGGGAGGGCGACAGATACGCAGTATTTT
TRBJ1-2 few - TRBV19 CASSIRGSYGYTF TGTGCCAGTAGTATACGAGGGAGTTATGGCTACACCTTC
TRBJ1-5 - - TRBV30 CAWSKEFQPQHF TGTGCCTGGAGTAAGGAGTTTCAGCCCCAGCATTTT
TRBJ2-3 - TRBD2 TRBV11-2 CASSVTGTSGSADTQYF TGTGCCAGCAGCGTAACCGGGACTAGCGGGAGCGCAGATACGCAGTATTTT
TRBJ1-1 once TRBD1 TRBV5-4 CASSWTGGTEAFF TGTGCCAGCAGCTGGACAGGCGGCACTGAAGCTTTCTTT
TRBJ1-1 - - TRBV19 CASSIEPGNPEAFF TGTGCCAGTAGTATAGAGCCGGGGAATCCTGAAGCTTTCTTT
TRBJ2-1 few - TRBV4-1 CASSQDGILHRVGSYNEQFF TGCGCCAGCAGCCAAGATGGCATCTTGCATCGTGTTGGCTCCTACAATGAGCAGTTCTTC
TRBJ2-1 - TRBD2 TRBV19 CASSLLAGGPSKLF TGTGCCAGTAGTCTTCTAGCGGGAGGCCCCTCGAAGCTCTTC
TRBJ1-2 once TRBD1 TRBV27 CASSLFLEGQGAYGYTF TGTGCCAGCAGTTTATTCTTGGAGGGACAGGGTGCCTATGGCTACACCTTC